This T cell receptor beta chain derives from a study of patients and donors after allogeneic stem cell transplantation. TCRdb used MiXCR to reprocess the RT-PCR reads, holding one entry per CDR3 protein. The sample lists tens of thousands of distinct CDR3 sequences, under 50% occurring once. This clonotype was counted a single time. Trimming cost V 1 base and J 3 bases; bases outside gene matches: 3. The CDR3 consists of 15 residues. Germline V gene lookup returns CDR1 SGHAT and CDR2 FQNNGV. The sample taken for sequencing was blood, either unsorted or a sorted T cell fraction (not recorded which). The chain carries TRBV11-2 and TRBJ2-1, with 7 bases aligning to TRBD1. The sequence came from a human donor who was either an allogeneic HSCT recipient or a stem cell or donor lymphocyte infusion donor (not recorded which). It is not recorded whose cells these are; they may come from a transplant donor. DNA of the CDR3: TGTGCCAGCAGCTTAGGAGGGACAGTCTACAATGAGCAGTTCTTC. Amino acids: CASSLGGTVYNEQFF.